This TCR beta chain comes out of a study of early T cells in non-severe SARS-CoV-2 infection. Study in general: Bulk RNA taken from unsorted whole blood was sequenced, leaving chains unpaired.

Each single cDNA molecule received a unique molecular identifier. A single record per CDR3 protein comes from TCRdb applying MiXCR to the 5' RACE reads. Altogether more than 20,000 distinct CDR3 sequences are present, about 4.1% being singletons, with the ten largest covering around 6%. This clonotype was detected ten times or more. The CDR3 covers 14 residues. Per the germline V gene, CDR1 is SGHTA and CDR2 is FQGNSA. The germline V and J ends were trimmed by 6 bases and 6 bases, with 16 bases remaining between them. The sequence was obtained from an adult who was a healthcare worker with PCR-confirmed SARS-CoV-2 infection or an uninfected control (not recorded which). The source material was whole blood. This rearrangement joins TRBV7-2 to TRBJ2-3; the D gene is possibly TRBD2 (6 bases). The CDR3 here is CASRKTGGGDTQYF. As DNA, the CDR3 is TGTGCCAGCAGGAAGACCGGTGGGGGGGATACGCAGTATTTT.